Listed below are T cell receptor beta chains from one sample, sequenced in a study of blood T cell repertoires in COVID-19. Profiled with immunoSEQ multiplex PCR; TCRdb holds only in-frame clones, not every one. The data hold about 300,000 clones, with approximately 90% observed a single time. Sequencing was carried out using PBMCs or T cells enriched from blood (not recorded which). The receptors derive from a man aged 25 to 40 who had recovered from COVID-19. The CDR3 runs from the conserved cysteine through the conserved F or W. The D gene is left open where the match is weak. Size values are once, few and many counts, or a class for expanded clones, and some rows have none.

TRBJ2-3 TRBV10-3 once 17 TRBD2 CAISSPLGLAGRDTQYF TGTGCCATCAGCTCCCCGCTCGGACTAGCGGGGAGAGATACGCAGTATTTT
TRBJ1-6 TRBV6-5 . 16 . CASSYSSGTYNSPLHF TGTGCCAGCAGTTACTCGAGCGGGACCTATAATTCACCCCTCCACTTT
TRBJ1-2 TRBV19 . 14 TRBD1 CASNSARGLRGYTF TGTGCCAGTAACAGCGCGAGGGGGCTTCGTGGCTACACCTTC
TRBJ1-3 TRBV19 . 18 TRBD1 CASSMGTGSKRTGNTIYF TGTGCCAGTAGTATGGGGACAGGGTCCAAACGAACTGGAAACACCATATATTTT
TRBJ1-6 TRBV9 once 14 . CASSVTGDNSPLHF TGTGCCAGCAGCGTTACAGGAGACAATTCACCCCTCCACTTT
TRBJ2-2 TRBV5-1 . 15 . CASSSGEMNTGELFF TGCGCCAGCAGCTCTGGGGAGATGAACACCGGGGAGCTGTTTTTT
TRBJ2-7 TRBV7-7 . 15 TRBD1 CASSLATGGSYEQYF TGTGCTAGCAGCTTAGCGACAGGGGGCTCGTACGAGCAGTACTTC
TRBJ1-3 TRBV15 few 15 TRBD1 CATSQRTGAGNTIYF TGTGCCACCAGCCAACGGACAGGGGCTGGAAACACCATATATTTT
TRBJ2-3 TRBV5-4 once 16 TRBD2 CASSFRAGGFPDTQYF TGTGCCAGCAGCTTCAGGGCGGGGGGGTTCCCAGATACGCAGTATTTT
TRBJ1-5 TRBV27 . 10 . CASGSQPQHF TGTGCCAGCGGTAGTCAGCCCCAGCATTTT
TRBJ2-7 TRBV7-2 few 13 TRBD2 CASSLSGSYEQYF TGTGCCAGCAGCCTTAGCGGGAGCTACGAGCAGTACTTC
TRBJ2-2 TRBV4-1 . 16 . CASSHGWSGYSGELFF TGCGCCAGCAGCCACGGTTGGAGCGGCTACTCCGGGGAGCTGTTTTTT
TRBJ1-5 TRBV7-8 . 16 . CASSLAPGVSNQPQHF TGTGCCAGCAGCTTAGCCCCAGGGGTAAGCAATCAGCCCCAGCATTTT
TRBJ1-2 TRBV6-5 . 12 . CASRGGRHGYTF TGTGCCAGCCGGGGAGGGCGGCATGGCTACACCTTC
TRBJ1-3 TRBV11-2 . 15 . CASSPLQWTGNTIYF TGTGCCAGCAGCCCTCTACAGTGGACTGGAAACACCATATATTTT
TRBJ2-2 TRBV2 . 14 . CASRPGTNTGELFF TGTGCCAGCAGACCAGGAACGAACACCGGGGAGCTGTTTTTT
TRBJ1-1 TRBV19 . 14 . CASSTLQVNTEAFF TGTGCCAGTAGTACTTTACAGGTTAACACTGAAGCTTTCTTT
TRBJ1-2 TRBV3-1/TRBV3-2 . 13 . CASSPVQGYGYTF TGTGCCAGCAGCCCCGTACAGGGATACGGCTACACCTTC
TRBJ2-1 TRBV24-1 . 17 . CATSDSSSATLLDEQFF TGTGCCACCAGTGATTCTTCTAGCGCCACGCTGCTGGATGAGCAGTTCTTC
TRBJ2-1 TRBV10-1 . 13 . CASSDPDSNEQFF TGCGCCAGCAGTGACCCGGACAGCAATGAGCAGTTCTTC
TRBJ1-2 TRBV6-4 once 14 . CASSDSWGAYGYTF TGTGCCAGCAGTGACTCGTGGGGAGCCTATGGCTACACCTTC
TRBJ1-6 TRBV5-4 . 15 TRBD1 CASSSPGQNNSPLHF TGTGCCAGCAGCTCCCCGGGACAGAATAATTCACCCCTCCACTTT
TRBJ1-2 TRBV7-2 few 15 . CASSSAGGILYGYTF TGTGCCAGCAGCTCCGCTGGAGGGATCCTTTATGGCTACACCTTC
TRBJ1-1 TRBV4-1 . 14 . CASSPYFTTTEAFF TGCGCCAGCAGCCCCTATTTCACGACAACTGAAGCTTTCTTT
TRBJ1-1 TRBV27 . 12 . CASSLHGGEAFF TGTGCCAGCAGTTTACACGGGGGGGAAGCTTTCTTT
TRBJ1-6 TRBV2 . 13 . CASSVGRGPPLHF TGTGCCAGCAGTGTGGGGAGAGGCCCACCCCTCCACTTT
TRBJ1-4 TRBV6-5 . 11 . CASRSTGKLFF TGTGCCAGCAGAAGTACAGGGAAACTGTTTTTT
TRBJ1-6 TRBV7-8 . 13 . CASSLVRPSPLHF TGTGCCAGCAGCTTAGTGCGGCCTTCACCCCTCCACTTT
TRBJ1-2 TRBV5-1 few 13 . CASSARGVYGYTF TGCGCCAGCAGCGCCAGGGGCGTCTATGGCTACACCTTC
TRBJ1-6 TRBV5-4 . 15 TRBD1 CASSLRQGDNSPLHF TGTGCCAGCAGCCTCCGACAGGGCGATAATTCACCCCTCCACTTT
TRBJ1-1 TRBV28 . 14 TRBD1 CASRTGFMNTEAFF TGTGCCAGCAGGACAGGGTTTATGAACACTGAAGCTTTCTTT
TRBJ2-2 TRBV3-1/TRBV3-2 few 17 . CASSQDAEGTNTGELFF TGTGCCAGCAGCCAAGATGCGGAGGGGACCAACACCGGGGAGCTGTTTTTT
TRBJ2-5 TRBV14 . 14 TRBD1 CASSRAGGAETQYF TGTGCCAGCAGCCGGGCAGGGGGCGCGGAGACCCAGTACTTC
TRBJ1-5 TRBV4-1 . 17 . CASSQDQETQGYQPQHF TGCGCCAGCAGCCAAGATCAGGAGACCCAGGGGTATCAGCCCCAGCATTTT
TRBJ2-7 TRBV11-3 . 13 . CASRRYDSYEQYF TGTGCCAGCAGACGATACGACAGCTACGAGCAGTACTTC
TRBJ1-1 TRBV5-1 . 12 . CASSFSGAEAFF TGCGCCAGCAGCTTCTCCGGGGCTGAAGCTTTCTTT
TRBJ1-2 TRBV10-2 . 15 . CASRRGGALSYGYTF TGCGCCAGCAGGCGCGGGGGGGCCCTCTCCTATGGCTACACCTTC
TRBJ2-3 TRBV5-4 . 16 TRBD2 CASSLALAGGTDTQYF TGTGCCAGCAGCTTGGCGCTAGCGGGGGGCACAGATACGCAGTATTTT
TRBJ2-6 TRBV28 . 15 . CARRVLLSGANVLTF TGTGCCAGGAGGGTTTTACTCTCTGGGGCCAACGTCCTGACTTTC
TRBJ1-4 TRBV19 few 13 . CASSVTHGKKLFF TGTGCCAGTAGTGTGACTCACGGAAAAAAACTGTTTTTT
TRBJ2-5 TRBV4-1 . 17 TRBD2 CASSQDTSGGARETQYF TGCGCCAGCAGCCAAGATACCAGCGGGGGGGCCCGGGAGACCCAGTACTTC
TRBJ2-7 TRBV11-3 . 15 . CASSLGRQSPYEQYF TGTGCCAGCAGCTTAGGCAGACAGTCCCCCTACGAGCAGTACTTC
TRBJ2-5 TRBV5-1 . 15 TRBD2 CASSRPGLDQETQYF TGCGCCAGCAGCAGGCCGGGACTAGACCAAGAGACCCAGTACTTC
TRBJ1-2 TRBV4-1 . 16 TRBD1 CASSQRTGGLSYGYTF TGCGCCAGCAGCCAGAGGACAGGGGGATTGAGCTATGGCTACACCTTC
TRBJ1-2 TRBV29-1 . 12 . CSATGGGAGYTF TGCAGCGCCACGGGCGGGGGCGCGGGCTACACCTTC
TRBJ1-2 TRBV28 . 14 . CASPRGDRNYGYTF TGTGCCAGCCCCCGGGGGGATAGGAACTATGGCTACACCTTC
TRBJ1-2 TRBV7-8 . 16 TRBD1 CASSPRQGPLGYGYTF TGTGCCAGCAGCCCACGACAGGGCCCGTTGGGCTATGGCTACACCTTC
TRBJ1-1 TRBV5-6 . 19 . CASSFVSGAHNLMNTEAFF TGTGCCAGCAGCTTTGTGAGCGGGGCGCACAACTTGATGAACACTGAAGCTTTCTTT
TRBJ1-1 TRBV28 once 13 . CASNWGGVPEAFF TGTGCCAGCAATTGGGGGGGGGTTCCTGAAGCTTTCTTT
TRBJ2-1 TRBV15 . 13 . CATRHGTYNEQFF TGTGCCACTAGACACGGAACGTACAATGAGCAGTTCTTC
TRBJ2-5 TRBV5-1 . 15 . CASSLVPAVGETQYF TGCGCCAGCAGCTTGGTTCCAGCGGTTGGGGAGACCCAGTACTTC
TRBJ1-1 TRBV3-1/TRBV3-2 . 17 TRBD1 CASSGPGQGFVDTEAFF TGTGCCAGCAGCGGCCCGGGACAGGGATTCGTTGACACTGAAGCTTTCTTT
TRBJ1-3 TRBV18 . 15 TRBD1 CASSGGGAAGNTIYF TGTGCCAGCTCAGGAGGGGGCGCGGCTGGAAACACCATATATTTT
TRBJ2-4 TRBV6-6 . 16 TRBD2 CASRRWTSGQGNIQYF TGTGCCAGCAGGAGGTGGACTAGCGGGCAGGGGAACATTCAGTACTTC
TRBJ2-7 TRBV5-6 . 14 . CASSSAGLSYEQYF TGTGCCAGCAGCTCGGCGGGGCTCTCCTACGAGCAGTACTTC
TRBJ2-1 TRBV7-2 . 15 TRBD2 CASSLGTSGSNEQFF TGTGCCAGCAGCTTAGGGACTAGCGGTTCAAATGAGCAGTTCTTC
TRBJ2-4 TRBV18 . 13 TRBD1 CASSTDRGGIQYF TGTGCCAGCTCAACGGACAGGGGGGGCATTCAGTACTTC